This T cell receptor (beta chain) was documented in a study of blood T cell repertoires in COVID-19. This table comes from immunoSEQ multiplex PCR, and its TCRdb copy is limited to in-frame clones, with some not included. The data contain under 65,000 clones, around 91% of them seen just once; the ten biggest clones take up 8.6%. V shed 2 bases and J shed 8 bases, with 12 bases lying between them. This CDR3 has 13 residues. Germline-derived CDR1 and CDR2 are LNHDA and SQIVND (reference sequence). This sequence originates from a human donor in a cohort sampled during active COVID-19. The chain has TRBV19 and TRBJ1-2; D uncertain. Sequenced material: peripheral blood. The CDR3 nucleotides are TGTGCCAGTAGTATAAACACAGTACGAGGCTACACCTTC. It yields the protein CASSINTVRGYTF.